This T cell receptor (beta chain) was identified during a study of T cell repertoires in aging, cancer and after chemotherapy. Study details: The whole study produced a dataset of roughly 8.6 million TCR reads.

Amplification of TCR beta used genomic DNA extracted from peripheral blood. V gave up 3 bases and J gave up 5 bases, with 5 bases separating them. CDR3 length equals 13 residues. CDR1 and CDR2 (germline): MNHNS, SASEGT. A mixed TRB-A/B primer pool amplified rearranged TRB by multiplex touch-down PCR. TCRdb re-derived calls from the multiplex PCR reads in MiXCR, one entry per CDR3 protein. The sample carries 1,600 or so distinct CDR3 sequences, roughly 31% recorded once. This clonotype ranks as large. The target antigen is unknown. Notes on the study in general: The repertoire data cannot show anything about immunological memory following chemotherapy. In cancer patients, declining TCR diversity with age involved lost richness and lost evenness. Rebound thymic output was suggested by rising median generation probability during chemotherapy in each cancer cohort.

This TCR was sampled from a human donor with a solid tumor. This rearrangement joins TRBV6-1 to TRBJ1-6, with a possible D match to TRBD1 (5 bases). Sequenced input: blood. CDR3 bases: TGTGCCAGCAGTGACAGGGATAATTCACCCCTCCACTTT. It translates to CASSDRDNSPLHF.